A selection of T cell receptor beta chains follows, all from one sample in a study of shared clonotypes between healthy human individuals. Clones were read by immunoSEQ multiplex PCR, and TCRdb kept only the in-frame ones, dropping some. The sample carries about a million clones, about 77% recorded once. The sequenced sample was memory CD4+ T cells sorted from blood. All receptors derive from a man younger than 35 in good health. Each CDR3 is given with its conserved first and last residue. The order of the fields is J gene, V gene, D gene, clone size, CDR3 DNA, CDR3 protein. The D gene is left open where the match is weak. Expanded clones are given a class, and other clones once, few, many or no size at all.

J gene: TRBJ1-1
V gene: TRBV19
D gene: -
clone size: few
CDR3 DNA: TGTGCCAGTAGGTGGAGGAACACTGAAGCTTTCTTT
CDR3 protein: CASRWRNTEAFF

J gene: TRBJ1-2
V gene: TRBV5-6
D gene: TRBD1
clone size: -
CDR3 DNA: TGTGCCAGCAGCCCAGGACAGGGGAATTGGGGCTACACCTTC
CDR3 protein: CASSPGQGNWGYTF

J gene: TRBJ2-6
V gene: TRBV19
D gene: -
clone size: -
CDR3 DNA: TGTGCCAGTAGCCAAAAGGAATGGGGGTTGAACTTAAACGTCCTGACTTTC
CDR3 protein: CASSQKEWGLNLNVLTF

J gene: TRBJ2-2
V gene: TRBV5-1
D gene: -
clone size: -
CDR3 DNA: TGCGCCAGCAGCCAACTGGGGGCCACCGGGGAGCTGTTTTTT
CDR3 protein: CASSQLGATGELFF

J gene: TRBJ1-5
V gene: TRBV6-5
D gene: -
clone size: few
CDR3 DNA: TGTGCCAGCAGCCTCCAGGGGAGGGGGAATCAGCCCCAGCATTTT
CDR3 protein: CASSLQGRGNQPQHF

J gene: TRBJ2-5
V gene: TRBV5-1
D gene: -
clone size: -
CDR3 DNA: TGCGCCAGCAGCCGGGGCGCTTCGGGGGCAGAGACCCAGTACTTC
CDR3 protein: CASSRGASGAETQYF

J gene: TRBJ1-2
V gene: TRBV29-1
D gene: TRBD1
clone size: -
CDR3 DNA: TGCAGCGTTACAGGGGGAGATGGCTACACCTTC
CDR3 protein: CSVTGGDGYTF

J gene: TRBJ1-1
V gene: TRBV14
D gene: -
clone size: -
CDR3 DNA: TGTGCCAGCAGCCCGCCCGAGCTGACAGCGACTATAGCTTTCTTT
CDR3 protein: CASSPPELTATIAFF

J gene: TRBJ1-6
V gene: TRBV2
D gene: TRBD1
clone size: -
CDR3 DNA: TGTGCCAGCAGAGAGGGGACAGGGGGTCCACCCCTCCACTTT
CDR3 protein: CASREGTGGPPLHF

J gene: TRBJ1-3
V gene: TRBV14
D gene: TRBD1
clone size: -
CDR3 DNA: TGTGCCAGCAGCCAATCAACCCTTTTAGGGGGCGAAAACACCATATATTTT
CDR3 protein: CASSQSTLLGGENTIYF

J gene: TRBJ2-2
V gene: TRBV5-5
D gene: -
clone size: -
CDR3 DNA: TGTGCCAGCAGCTTACAAATCCAGGGCGGGGAGCTGTTTTTT
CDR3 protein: CASSLQIQGGELFF

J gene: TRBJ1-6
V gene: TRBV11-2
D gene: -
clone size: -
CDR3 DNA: TGTGCCAGCAGCCAACAGTCAGTAGGGTCACCCCTCCACTTT
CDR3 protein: CASSQQSVGSPLHF

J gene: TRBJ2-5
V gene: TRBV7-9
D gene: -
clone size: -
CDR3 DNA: TGTGCCAGCAGCTTACAACAAGAGACCCAGTACTTC
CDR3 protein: CASSLQQETQYF

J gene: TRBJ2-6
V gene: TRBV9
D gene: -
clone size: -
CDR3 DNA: TGTGCCAGCAGCGCCCGTAGAGGGGACTCTGGGGCCAACGTCCTGACTTTC
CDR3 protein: CASSARRGDSGANVLTF

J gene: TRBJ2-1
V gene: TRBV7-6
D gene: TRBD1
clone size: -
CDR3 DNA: TGTGCCAGCAGCCCCCAACCGGGACAGGGACACAATGAGCAGTTCTTC
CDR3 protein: CASSPQPGQGHNEQFF

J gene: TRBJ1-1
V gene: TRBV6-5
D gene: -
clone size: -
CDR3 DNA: TGTGCCAGCAGTTACTTGTATGTTGGGGGAGAAGCTTTCTTT
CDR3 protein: CASSYLYVGGEAFF

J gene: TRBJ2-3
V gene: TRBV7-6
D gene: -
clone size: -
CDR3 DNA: TGTGCCAGCAGCTTAGGGAACGGGGGAACAGATACGCAGTATTTT
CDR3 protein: CASSLGNGGTDTQYF

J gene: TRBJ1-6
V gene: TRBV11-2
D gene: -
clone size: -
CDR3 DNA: TGTGCCAGCAGCTCACAGGGCTCACCCCTCCACTTT
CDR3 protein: CASSSQGSPLHF

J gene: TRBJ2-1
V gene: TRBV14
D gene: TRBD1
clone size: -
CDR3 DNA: TGTGCCAGCAGCCAAGATCGGGGGACAGGGTCCTACAATGAGCAGTTCTTC
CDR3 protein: CASSQDRGTGSYNEQFF

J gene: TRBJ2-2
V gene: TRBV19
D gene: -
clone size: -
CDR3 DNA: TGTGCCAGTAGCAACACGGGACCCTCCGGGGAGCTGTTTTTT
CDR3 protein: CASSNTGPSGELFF

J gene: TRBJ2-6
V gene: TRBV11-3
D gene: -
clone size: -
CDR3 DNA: TGTGCCAGCAGCCCTACTTCTGGGGCCAACGTCCTGACTTTC
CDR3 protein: CASSPTSGANVLTF

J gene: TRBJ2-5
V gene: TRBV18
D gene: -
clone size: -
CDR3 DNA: TGTGCCAGCTCACCCACCCACGGGAGCGAGACCCAGTACTTC
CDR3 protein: CASSPTHGSETQYF

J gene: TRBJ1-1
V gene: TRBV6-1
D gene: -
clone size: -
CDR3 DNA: TGTGCCAGCGCCGAACAGGCAAACACTGAAGCTTTCTTT
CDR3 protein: CASAEQANTEAFF

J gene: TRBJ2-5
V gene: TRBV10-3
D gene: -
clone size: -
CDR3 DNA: TGTGCCATCAGTGAGTCGGGTCAGCAAGAGACCCAGTACTTC
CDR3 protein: CAISESGQQETQYF

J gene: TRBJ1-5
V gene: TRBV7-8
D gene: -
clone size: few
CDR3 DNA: TGTGCCAGCAGCAGTGACTATAGCAATCAGCCCCAGCATTTT
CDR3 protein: CASSSDYSNQPQHF

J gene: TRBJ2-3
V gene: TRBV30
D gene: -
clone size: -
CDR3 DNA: TGTGCCTGGAGTATGCGGGCAGATACGCAGTATTTT
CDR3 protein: CAWSMRADTQYF

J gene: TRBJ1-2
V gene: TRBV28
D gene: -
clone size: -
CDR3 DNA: TGTGCCAGCAGGTTTCTAAAAGGGGGGGGCCACTATGGCTACACCTTC
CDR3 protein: CASRFLKGGGHYGYTF

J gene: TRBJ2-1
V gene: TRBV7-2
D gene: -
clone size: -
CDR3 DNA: TGTGCCAGCAGCTTAGGCTCCAATGAGCAGTTCTTC
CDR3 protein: CASSLGSNEQFF

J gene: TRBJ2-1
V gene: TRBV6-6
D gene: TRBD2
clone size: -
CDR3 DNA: TGTGCCAGCAGTCCTAGCGGGAGAGGGCTCAATGAGCAGTTCTTC
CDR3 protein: CASSPSGRGLNEQFF

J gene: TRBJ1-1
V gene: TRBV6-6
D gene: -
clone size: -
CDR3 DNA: TGTGCCAGCAAAGGACAAGGACAGATGGCTGAAGCTTTCTTT
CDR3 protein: CASKGQGQMAEAFF